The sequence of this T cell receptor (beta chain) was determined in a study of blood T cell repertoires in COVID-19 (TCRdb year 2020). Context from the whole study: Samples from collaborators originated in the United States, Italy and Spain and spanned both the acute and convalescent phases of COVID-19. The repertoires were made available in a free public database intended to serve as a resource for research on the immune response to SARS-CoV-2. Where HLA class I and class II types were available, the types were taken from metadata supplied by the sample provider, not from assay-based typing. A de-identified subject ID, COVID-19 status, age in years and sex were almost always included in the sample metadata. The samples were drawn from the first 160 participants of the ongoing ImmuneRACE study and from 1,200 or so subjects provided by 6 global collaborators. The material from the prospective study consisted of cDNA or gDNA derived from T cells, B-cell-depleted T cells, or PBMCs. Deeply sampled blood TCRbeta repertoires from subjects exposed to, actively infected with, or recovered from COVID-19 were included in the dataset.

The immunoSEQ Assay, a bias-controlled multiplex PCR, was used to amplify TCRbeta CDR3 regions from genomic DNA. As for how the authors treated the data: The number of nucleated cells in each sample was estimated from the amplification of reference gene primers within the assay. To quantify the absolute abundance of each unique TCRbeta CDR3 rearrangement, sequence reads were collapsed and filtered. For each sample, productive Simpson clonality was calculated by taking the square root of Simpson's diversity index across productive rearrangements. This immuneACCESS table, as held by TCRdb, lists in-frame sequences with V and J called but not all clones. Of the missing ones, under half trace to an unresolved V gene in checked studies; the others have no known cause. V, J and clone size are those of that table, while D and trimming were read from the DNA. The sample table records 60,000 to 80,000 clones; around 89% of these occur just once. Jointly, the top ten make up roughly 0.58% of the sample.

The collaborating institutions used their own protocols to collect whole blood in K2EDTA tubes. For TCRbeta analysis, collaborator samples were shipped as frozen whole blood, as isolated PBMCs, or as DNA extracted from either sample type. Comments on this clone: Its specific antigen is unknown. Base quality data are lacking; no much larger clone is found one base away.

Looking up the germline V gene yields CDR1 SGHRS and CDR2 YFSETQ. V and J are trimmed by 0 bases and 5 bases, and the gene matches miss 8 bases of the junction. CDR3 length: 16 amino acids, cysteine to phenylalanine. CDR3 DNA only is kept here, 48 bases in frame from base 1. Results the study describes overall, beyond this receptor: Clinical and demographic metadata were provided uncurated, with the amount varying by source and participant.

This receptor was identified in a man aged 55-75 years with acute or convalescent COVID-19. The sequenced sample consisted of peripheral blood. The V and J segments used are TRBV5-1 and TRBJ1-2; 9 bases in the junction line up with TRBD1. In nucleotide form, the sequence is TGCGCCAGCAGCTTGGGGCCGGGACAGGGAACGTATGGCTACACCTTC. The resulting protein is CASSLGPGQGTYGYTF.